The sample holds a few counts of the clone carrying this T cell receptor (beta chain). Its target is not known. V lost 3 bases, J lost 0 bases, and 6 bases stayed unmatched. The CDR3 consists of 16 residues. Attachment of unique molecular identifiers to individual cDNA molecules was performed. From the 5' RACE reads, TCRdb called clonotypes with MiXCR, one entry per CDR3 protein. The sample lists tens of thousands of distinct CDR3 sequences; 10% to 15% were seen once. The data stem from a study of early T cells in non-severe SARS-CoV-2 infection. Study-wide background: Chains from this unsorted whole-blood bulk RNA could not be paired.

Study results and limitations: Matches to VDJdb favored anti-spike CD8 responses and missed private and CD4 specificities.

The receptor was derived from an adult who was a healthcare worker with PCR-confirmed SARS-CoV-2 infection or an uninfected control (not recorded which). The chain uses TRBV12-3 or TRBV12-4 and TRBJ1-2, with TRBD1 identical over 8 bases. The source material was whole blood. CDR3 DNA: TGTGCCAGCAGTTTTGGGCAGGGGGCCTCTAACTATGGCTACACCTTC. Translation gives CASSFGQGASNYGYTF.